These T cell receptor beta chains were read from a single sample in a study of blood T cell repertoires in COVID-19. Sequencing used immunoSEQ multiplex PCR; TCRdb keeps in-frame clones, though not all of them. This table has 71,000 or so clones, about 80% appearing once. Sequencing was performed on peripheral blood. The source of these receptors is a man between 65 and 85 years old with acute or convalescent COVID-19. Both conserved end residues are trimmed from each CDR3. Each record gives: V gene, CDR3 protein.

v_gene: TRBV25-1; CDR3aa: ASSVSAGDFQETQY
v_gene: TRBV28; CDR3aa: ASSLQGNSYT
v_gene: TRBV29-1; CDR3aa: SVEEGQGKNIQY
v_gene: TRBV7-9; CDR3aa: ASSLGTENTEAF
v_gene: TRBV28; CDR3aa: ASRWGDTEAF
v_gene: TRBV19; CDR3aa: ASSRTSGFNNEQF
v_gene: TRBV10-3; CDR3aa: AISELGQGDGNTIY
v_gene: TRBV27; CDR3aa: ASSPTLGLAGAATDTQY
v_gene: TRBV5-1; CDR3aa: ASSLVLAGGTDTQY
v_gene: TRBV3-1/TRBV3-2; CDR3aa: ASRTGSGNTIY
v_gene: TRBV29-1; CDR3aa: SVDGTLNTEAF
v_gene: TRBV28; CDR3aa: ASSTGSRGYT
v_gene: TRBV10-3; CDR3aa: AISEREQGPYEQY
v_gene: TRBV28; CDR3aa: ASRRVGYEQY
v_gene: TRBV6-5; CDR3aa: ASSFGTGGRFTEAF
v_gene: TRBV5-6; CDR3aa: ASSFQTGSAGKLF